One sample yielded the 11 T cell receptor beta chains listed below, sequenced in a study of cytomegalovirus exposure and HLA in healthy donors. Use of 60 Vbeta and 13 Jbeta primers characterized the PCR. Assay: immunoSEQ multiplex PCR; the TCRdb copy retains only in-frame clones and omits some. The sample lists some 140,000 clones, roughly two thirds seen once, with roughly 1.3% in the top ten. Sequenced material: PBMCs. These receptors were collected from a woman aged 40 to 50 in good health and CMV-seronegative.

This clone was seen a few times. V gene TRBV4-2 combines with J gene TRBJ1-1; TRBD1 might be the D (5 bases). Between the trimmed V and J ends, which lost 2 bases and 5 bases, there was a span of 9 bases. This CDR3 is 13 amino acids long. CDR1 is LGHNA, CDR2 YNFKEQ, per germline. The CDR3 DNA follows: TGTGCCAGCAGCCAACAGGGTCGAACTGAAGCTTTCTTT. Protein sequence: CASSQQGRTEAFF.

The rearrangement uses TRBV4-1 and TRBJ1-2, with 10 positions matching TRBD1. Trimming at V came to 5 bases and at J to 1 base, leaving 7 bases not matched to a gene. Germline-derived CDR1 and CDR2 are MGHRA and YSYEKL. The CDR3 has 16 amino acids. CDR3 in DNA: TGCGCCAGCAGCGCCGGACAGGGGGGGATTAACTATGGCTACACCTTC. As protein: CASSAGQGGINYGYTF.

The CDR3 region has the DNA TGTGCCAGCAGCCCAGGGGGCTTGGACTATGGCTACACCTTC. This sequence encodes CASSPGGLDYGYTF. This sequence joins TRBV11-2 and TRBJ1-2, with TRBD1 identical over 8 bases. J was trimmed by 3 bases and V by 5 bases; bases with no gene match: 5. The CDR3 is 14 residues long. Germline values: CDR1 SGHAT, CDR2 FQNNGV.

The rearrangement uses TRBV6-5 and TRBJ1-1; D remains ambiguous. V lost 5 bases and J lost 3, with 16 bases in between. Germline CDR1 reads MNHEY; CDR2 reads SVGAGI. CDR3 size: 15 residues. The CDR3 sequence: CASSLQQRGYTEAFF. As DNA, the CDR3 is TGTGCCAGCAGTCTTCAACAGAGAGGGTACACTGAAGCTTTCTTT.

V usage is TRBV5-4 and J usage is TRBJ2-7; TRBD2 agrees at 7 bases. After removal of 2 bases from V and 7 bases from J, the junction contained 0 bases not matched to a gene. Germline assignment: CDR1 SGHNT and CDR2 YYREEE (reference sequence). The CDR3 loop spans 11 amino acids. CDR3 region: CASSFGGEQYF. In DNA, the CDR3 is TGTGCCAGCAGCTTCGGGGGGGAGCAGTACTTC.

This clone was observed a handful of times. The CDR3 here is CASFSGGANTGELFF. The CDR3 DNA reads TGTGCCAGCTTTAGCGGGGGGGCAAACACCGGGGAGCTGTTTTTT. The rearrangement joins TRBV6-5 to TRBJ2-2; 11 positions agree with TRBD2. The length of the CDR3 is 15 residues. The V gene end was trimmed by 8 bases and the J gene end by 2 bases; junction bases not matched to a gene: 4. Germline-derived CDR1 and CDR2 are MNHEY and SVGAGI.

CDR3 DNA: TGTGCCAGCAGCTTATCTGCAGCGTCAGGAAACACCATATATTTT. Amino acids: CASSLSAASGNTIYF. The genes are TRBV7-8 and TRBJ1-3; D remains ambiguous. The germline V gene has CDR1 SGHVS and CDR2 FQNEAQ. The V end lost 2 bases, the J end lost 4 bases, and 12 bases lay between the germline ends. This CDR3 has 15 residues.

The V gene is TRBV18, the J gene TRBJ1-6; D gene ambiguous. Germline V lookup: CDR1 KGHSH, CDR2 LQKENI. The CDR3 is made up of 16 amino acids. V was trimmed by 5 bases and J by 10 bases, leaving 21 bases between them. The DNA of the CDR3 is TGTGCCAGCTCATCGTCTACCACTATTCCTGGGTCACCCCTCCACTTT. The encoded protein is CASSSSTTIPGSPLHF.

J is TRBJ1-2 and V is TRBV4-3; maybe TRBD1 (5 bases). The CDR3 is 14 amino acids. Trimming cost V 3 bases and J 3 bases, with 11 bases left between them. Germline-derived CDR1 and CDR2 are LGHNA and YSLEER. For the CDR3, the DNA is TGCGCCAGCAGCCACATCGGGGGGGACTATGGCTACACCTTC. Its translation is CASSHIGGDYGYTF.

The chain recombines TRBV19 with TRBJ1-2; D is ambiguous. Germline assignment: CDR1 LNHDA and CDR2 SQIVND (reference sequence). This CDR3 region has 15 residues. V lost 1 base, J lost 2 bases, and 11 bases lay in between. CDR3 DNA sequence: TGTGCCAGTAGTATAGGTTCTCGCGGAAACTATGGCTACACCTTC. Protein product: CASSIGSRGNYGYTF.

V gene TRBV13 combines with J gene TRBJ2-3; 7 bases line up with TRBD2. Germline values: CDR1 PRHDT, CDR2 FYEKMQ (reference sequence). The CDR3 totals 17 residues. J was trimmed by 2 bases and V by 4 bases; bases with no gene match: 12. Written as DNA, the CDR3 is TGTGCCAGCAGCTCCGTTAGTGCGGGGGTTACCACAGATACGCAGTATTTT. It encodes CASSSVSAGVTTDTQYF. The full variable domain, in which reference TRBV13 and TRBJ2-3 provide the parts outside the CDR3, is AAGVIQSPRHLIKEKRETATLKCYPIPRHDTVYWYQQGPGQDPQFLISFYEKMQSDKGSIPDRFSAQQFSDYHSELNMSSLELGDSALYFCASSSVSAGVTTDTQYFGPGTRLTVL.